Only a few counts were recorded for the clone carrying this TCR beta chain. The data are from a study of quantifying T cell responses using KT2 cells. Study context: TCR alpha and beta constant-region primers primed reverse transcription of RNA.

Germline V gene data show CDR1 as SGHTA and CDR2 as FQGNSA. CDR3 length equals 16 residues. The V segment lost 2 bases and the J segment 2 bases; nucleotides outside the gene matches: 6. An oligo carrying a UMI was ligated to the cDNA 3' end. An equimolar mix of RC1.1 and RC1.2 primed the beta chain across TRBC1 and TRBC2. TCRdb reprocessed the UMI-ligation and nested PCR reads via MiXCR and lists one record per CDR3 protein. Here the sample spans about 33,000 distinct CDR3 sequences, 10% being singletons. The origin of this receptor is a human donor. Sequencing was performed on PBMCs spiked with cells of the T cell clone KT2. The chain is built from TRBV7-2 and TRBJ2-5; 9 nucleotides match TRBD1. The CDR3 DNA follows: TGTGCCAGCAGCTTATTCGGGACAGGGTTGCAAGAGACCCAGTACTTC. Its translation: CASSLFGTGLQETQYF.